This T cell receptor (beta chain) was identified in a study of T-cell reconstitution after alpha-beta-depleted transplantation in children. Findings and limits, study-wide: Alpha-beta T cells present about two months after transplant were reported to originate from several hundred expanded graft clones.

Using unique molecular identifiers, the investigators prepared the TCRbeta library. TCRdb used MiXCR to reprocess the PCR reads, holding one entry per CDR3 protein. Here the sample spans 780,000 or so distinct CDR3 sequences, less than 20% being singletons. About this clonotype: Its target is not known. One end of the junction fails to match germline, which may point to a read error.

Germline CDR1 SGHRS, CDR2 YFSETQ. The CDR3 spans 14 residues. The rearrangement uses TRBV5-1 and TRBJ2-7, with TRBD1 matching over 7 bases. The TCR sequence derives from a male patient under 18 who had a stem cell transplant for acute lymphoblastic leukemia, so the T cells may come from the graft donor. This sample comprised PBMCs, mostly from graft donor cells, obtained 360 days after TCRalphabeta/CD19-depleted stem cell transplant. The CDR3 DNA sequence: TGCGCCAGCAGCTTGAGGGGACAGCCCTACGGGCAGTACTTC. This codes for CASSLRGQPYGQYF. The full variable domain, in which reference TRBV5-1 and TRBJ2-7 provide the parts outside the CDR3, is KAGVTQTPRYLIKTRGQQVTLSCSPISGHRSVSWYQQTPGQGLQFLFEYFSETQRNKGNFPGRFSGRQFSNSRSEMNVSTLELGDSALYLCASSLRGQPYGQYFGPGTRLTVT.